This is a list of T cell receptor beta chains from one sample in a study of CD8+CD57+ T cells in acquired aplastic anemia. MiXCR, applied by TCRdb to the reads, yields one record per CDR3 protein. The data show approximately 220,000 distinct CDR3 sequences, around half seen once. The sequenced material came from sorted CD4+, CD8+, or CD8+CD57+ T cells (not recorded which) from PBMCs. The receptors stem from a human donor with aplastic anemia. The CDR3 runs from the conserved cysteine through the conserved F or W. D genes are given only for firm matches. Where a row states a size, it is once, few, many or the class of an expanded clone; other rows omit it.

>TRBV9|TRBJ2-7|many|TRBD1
CASSVGGTGGRGEQYF
TGTGCCAGCAGCGTAGGGGGGACAGGGGGCAGAGGTGAGCAGTACTTC
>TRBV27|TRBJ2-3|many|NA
CASSFADTQYF
TGTGCCAGCAGTTTCGCAGATACGCAGTATTTT
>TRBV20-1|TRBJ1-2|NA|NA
CSASNSKANTGGYTF
TGCAGTGCTAGTAATTCCAAGGCGAACACCGGGGGCTACACCTTC
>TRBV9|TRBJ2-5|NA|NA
CASSPTLQAETQYF
TGTGCCAGCAGCCCCACTCTACAGGCGGAGACCCAGTACTTC
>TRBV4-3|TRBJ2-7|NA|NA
CASSQDPEGQGYEQYF
TGCGCCAGCAGCCAAGATCCCGAGGGGCAGGGCTACGAGCAGTACTTC
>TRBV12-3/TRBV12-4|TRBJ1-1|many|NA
CASTSTGNTEAFF
TGTGCCAGCACCTCCACAGGGAACACTGAAGCTTTCTTT
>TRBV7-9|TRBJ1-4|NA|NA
CASSLGLEEKLFF
TGTGCCAGCAGCTTAGGGCTGGAGGAAAAACTGTTTTTT
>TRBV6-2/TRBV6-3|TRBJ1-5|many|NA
CASSWSTVNQPQHF
TGTGCCAGCAGTTGGTCGACAGTCAATCAGCCCCAGCATTTT
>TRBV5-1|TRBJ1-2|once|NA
CASSLTGEYGYTF
TGCGCCAGCAGCTTGACAGGAGAATATGGCTACACCTTC
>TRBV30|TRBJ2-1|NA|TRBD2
CAWSEGTSSYNEQFF
TGTGCCTGGAGTGAAGGGACTAGCTCCTACAATGAGCAGTTCTTC
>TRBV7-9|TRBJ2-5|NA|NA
CASRPNYRVGQETQYF
TGTGCCAGCAGGCCAAACTACAGGGTCGGTCAAGAGACCCAGTACTTC
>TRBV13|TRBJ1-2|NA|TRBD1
CASSIVGGQAYGYTF
TGTGCCAGTAGTATAGTAGGGGGACAGGCCTATGGCTACACCTTC
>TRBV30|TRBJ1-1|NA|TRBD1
CAWSTSTGRNTEAFF
TGTGCCTGGAGTACTTCGACAGGGAGGAACACTGAAGCTTTCTTT
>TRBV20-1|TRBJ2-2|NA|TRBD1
CSARGQGESGELFF
TGCAGTGCTAGAGGACAGGGAGAGTCCGGGGAGCTGTTTTTT
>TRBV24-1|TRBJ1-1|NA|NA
CATSDLQGTEAFF
TGTGCCACCAGTGATCTACAGGGTACTGAAGCTTTCTTT
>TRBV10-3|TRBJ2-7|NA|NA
CAIGGGTGDYEQYF
TGTGCCATCGGGGGGGGGACAGGCGACTACGAGCAGTACTTC
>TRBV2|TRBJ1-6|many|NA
CASSEGPPTYNSPLHF
TGTGCCAGCAGTGAAGGGCCGCCTACCTATAATTCACCCCTCCACTTT
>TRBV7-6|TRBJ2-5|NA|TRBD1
CASSTRTGGRETQYF
TGTGCCAGCAGCACTCGGACAGGGGGGAGAGAGACCCAGTACTTC
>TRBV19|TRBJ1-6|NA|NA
CASSIGRGWDSPLHF
TGTGCCAGTAGTATAGGGCGGGGCTGGGATTCACCCCTCCACTTT
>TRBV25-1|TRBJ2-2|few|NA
CASSQGRWNTGELFF
TGTGCCAGCAGTCAAGGTCGATGGAACACCGGGGAGCTGTTTTTT
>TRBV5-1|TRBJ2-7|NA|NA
CASSLVNPTVEQYF
TGCGCCAGCAGCTTGGTTAATCCGACCGTCGAGCAGTACTTC
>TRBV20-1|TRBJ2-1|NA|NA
CSARNRRASYNEQFF
TGCAGTGCTAGAAACAGGAGGGCCTCCTACAATGAGCAGTTCTTC
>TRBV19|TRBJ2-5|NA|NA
CASSARARKPPAQETQYF
TGTGCCAGTAGTGCGAGGGCCAGGAAACCCCCCGCCCAAGAGACCCAGTACTTC
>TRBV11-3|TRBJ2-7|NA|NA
CASRRRGEQYF
TGTGCCAGCAGGAGAAGAGGCGAGCAGTACTTC
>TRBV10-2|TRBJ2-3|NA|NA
CASRLGGVPTDTQYF
TGCGCCAGCAGGCTCGGAGGTGTCCCCACAGATACGCAGTATTTT
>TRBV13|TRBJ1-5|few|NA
CASSLDERKGNQPQHF
TGTGCCAGCAGCTTAGATGAAAGAAAGGGCAATCAGCCCCAGCATTTT
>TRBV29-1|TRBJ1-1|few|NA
CSVLATEAFF
TGCAGCGTCTTAGCCACTGAAGCTTTCTTT
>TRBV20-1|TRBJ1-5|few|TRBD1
CSAREFTTGGGNQPQHF
TGCAGTGCTAGAGAATTTACAACAGGGGGGGGCAATCAGCCCCAGCATTTT
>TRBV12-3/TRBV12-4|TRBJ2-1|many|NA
CASTVPFNEQFF
TGTGCCAGCACCGTTCCGTTCAATGAGCAGTTCTTC
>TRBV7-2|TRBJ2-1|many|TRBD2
CASSLGGVGLPSYNEQFF
TGTGCCAGCAGCTTAGGTGGTGTGGGACTACCCTCCTACAATGAGCAGTTCTTC
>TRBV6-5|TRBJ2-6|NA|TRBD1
CASSDTGTGPSGANVLTF
TGTGCCAGCAGCGACACCGGGACAGGGCCCTCTGGGGCCAACGTCCTGACTTTC
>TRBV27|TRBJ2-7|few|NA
CASRSNYEQYF
TGTGCCAGCAGAAGTAACTACGAGCAGTACTTC
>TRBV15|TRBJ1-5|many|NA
CATSRDRRQPQHF
TGTGCCACCAGTAGGGACCGAAGACAGCCCCAGCATTTT
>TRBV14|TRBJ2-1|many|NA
CASSVFPRGNEQFF
TGTGCCAGCAGCGTGTTTCCTCGGGGTAATGAGCAGTTCTTC
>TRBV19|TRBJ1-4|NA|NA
CATFDASRGQGEKLFF
TGTGCCACCTTTGACGCCAGCAGGGGACAAGGGGAAAAACTGTTTTTT
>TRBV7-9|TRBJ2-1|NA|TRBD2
CASSFTSGGGNEQFF
TGTGCCAGCAGCTTCACTAGCGGGGGGGGCAATGAGCAGTTCTTC
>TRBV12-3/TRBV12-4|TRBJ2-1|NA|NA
CASSGRGTGRRNEQFF
TGTGCCAGCAGCGGGCGGGGGACAGGTCGCAGGAATGAGCAGTTCTTC
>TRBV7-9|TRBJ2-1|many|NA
CASRSGTPSSYNEQFF
TGTGCCAGCAGGTCCGGGACGCCAAGCTCCTACAATGAGCAGTTCTTC
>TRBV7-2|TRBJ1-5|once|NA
CASSSGLYSNQPQHF
TGTGCCAGCAGCTCAGGTCTGTATAGCAATCAGCCCCAGCATTTT
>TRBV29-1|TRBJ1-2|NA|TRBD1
CSAQKGTGYGYTF
TGCAGCGCCCAGAAGGGGACAGGCTATGGCTACACCTTC
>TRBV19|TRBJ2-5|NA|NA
CASSPAGARVGETQYF
TGTGCCAGTAGTCCCGCTGGGGCCAGGGTGGGAGAGACCCAGTACTTC